The 8 T cell receptor beta chains given below trace back to one sample, sequenced in a study of radiotherapy plus CTLA-4 blockade in lung cancer. TCRdb keeps only in-frame clones here, not all; method: immunoSEQ multiplex PCR. Of around 110,000 clones in the sample, 80% to 90% are singletons; the top ten hold approximately 7.2%. The sample was peripheral blood, taken from a patient treated with radiotherapy plus ipilimumab. Receptors were obtained from a human donor with non-small cell lung cancer that progressed on radiotherapy plus ipilimumab.

This sequence joins TRBV7-3 and TRBJ1-5; D call uncertain. Per germline, CDR1 SGHTA and CDR2 FQGTGA. V lost 2 bases to trimming and J lost 6 bases, with 2 bases between them. This CDR3 is 11 amino acids long. This CDR3 is CASSLGQPQHF. The DNA of the CDR3 is TGTGCCAGCAGCTTAGGTCAGCCCCAGCATTTT.

The chain recombines TRBV28 with TRBJ2-7; 7 bases line up with TRBD1. J lost 3 bases, V lost 3 bases, and 2 bases had no gene match. The CDR3 consists of 13 residues. Germline V gene data show CDR1 as MDHEN and CDR2 as SYDVKM. The CDR3 region has the DNA TGTGCCAGCAGTTTCCGGGACAGCTACGAGCAGTACTTC. This gives the protein CASSFRDSYEQYF. Filled out from reference TRBV28 and TRBJ2-7, the complete variable domain reads DVKVTQSSRYLVKRTGEKVFLECVQDMDHENMFWYRQDPGLGLRLIYFSYDVKMKEKGDIPEGYSVSREKKERFSLILESASTNQTSMYLCASSFRDSYEQYFGPGTRLTVT.

This chain connects TRBV6-6 to TRBJ2-1; 13 bases line up with TRBD2. Germline trimming cut 0 bases from V and 8 bases from J; bases unmatched to any gene: 4. The germline V gene has CDR1 MNHNY and CDR2 SVGAGI (reference sequence). The CDR3 sequence is 16 residues long. CDR3 in DNA: TGTGCCAGCAGTTACTCCGGACTAGCGGGAGAGGATGAGCAGTTCTTC. Protein: CASSYSGLAGEDEQFF.

This clone was seen a single time. This sequence joins TRBV5-4 and TRBJ2-7; TRBD1 matches 10 bases. V was pared by 4 bases and J by 7 bases, with 11 bases of the junction left unmatched. CDR3 length equals 15 residues. Germline V gene sequence: CDR1 SGHNT, CDR2 YYREEE (reference sequence). The CDR3 region is CASSGPGQGFGEQYF. CDR3 nucleotides: TGTGCCAGCAGCGGACCGGGACAGGGGTTTGGGGAGCAGTACTTC.

The gene calls are TRBV28 and TRBJ1-2; D ambiguous. CDR3 length: 11 residues. V lost 6 bases and J lost 2, with 4 bases in between. The germline gives CDR1 MDHEN, CDR2 SYDVKM. The DNA of the CDR3 is TGTGCCAGCAGGGGCAACTATGGCTACACCTTC. Protein: CASRGNYGYTF.

This chain links TRBV9 with TRBJ2-1; weak D call: TRBD2 (6 bases). V lost 4 bases, J lost 5 bases, and 10 bases lay in between. The CDR3 runs 13 residues. CDR1 and CDR2 (germline): SGDLS, YYNGEE. CDR3 amino acids: CASSPRTNNEQFF. CDR3 bases: TGTGCCAGCAGCCCCAGGACTAACAATGAGCAGTTCTTC. Complete variable domain (other parts from reference TRBV9 and TRBJ2-1): DSGVTQTPKHLITATGQRVTLRCSPRSGDLSVYWYQQSLDQGLQFLIQYYNGEERAKGNILERFSAQQFPDLHSELNLSSLELGDSALYFCASSPRTNNEQFFGPGTRLTVL.

This chain uses TRBV18 with TRBJ1-3; no clear D. The CDR3 length is 16 residues. The germline CDR1 and CDR2 sequences are KGHSH and LQKENI. The V end lost 2 bases, the J end lost 0 bases, and 11 bases lay between the germline ends. The CDR3, as DNA: TGTGCCAGCTCACCAGTAGGGAGCCCCTCTGGAAACACCATATATTTT. Protein product: CASSPVGSPSGNTIYF.

This chain joins TRBV2 and TRBJ1-1, with D unclear. Trimming took 7 bases from V and 1 from J, leaving 13 bases between them. Looked up from germline, CDR1 is SNHLY and CDR2 is FYNNEI. CDR3 length equals 14 residues. CDR3 residues: CASKPRLGNTEAFF. CDR3 coding DNA: TGTGCCAGCAAGCCTAGACTTGGGAACACTGAAGCTTTCTTT.